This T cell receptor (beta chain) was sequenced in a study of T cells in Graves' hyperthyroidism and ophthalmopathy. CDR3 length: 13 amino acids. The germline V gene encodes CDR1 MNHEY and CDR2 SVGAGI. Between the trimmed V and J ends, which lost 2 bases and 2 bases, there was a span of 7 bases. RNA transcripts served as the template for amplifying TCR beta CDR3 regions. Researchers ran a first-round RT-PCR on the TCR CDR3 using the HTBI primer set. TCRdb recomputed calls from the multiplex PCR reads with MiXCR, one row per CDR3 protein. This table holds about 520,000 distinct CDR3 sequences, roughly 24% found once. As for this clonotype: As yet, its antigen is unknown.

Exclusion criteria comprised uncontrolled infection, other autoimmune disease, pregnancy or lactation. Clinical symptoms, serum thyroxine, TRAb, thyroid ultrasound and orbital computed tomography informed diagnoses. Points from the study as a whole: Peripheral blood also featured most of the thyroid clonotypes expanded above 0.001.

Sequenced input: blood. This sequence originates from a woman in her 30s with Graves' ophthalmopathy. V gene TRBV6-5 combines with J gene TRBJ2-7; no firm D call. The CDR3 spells CASSYDPTYEQYF. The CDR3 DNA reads TGTGCCAGCAGTTACGATCCGACCTACGAGCAGTACTTC.